This TCR beta chain was documented in a study of identical twins. The study's findings and limits: The abundant beta clonotypes from cord blood had fewer insertions, and memory repertoires had none of this.

This clonotype has ten or more counts. Its antigen is still unknown. Germline V lookup: CDR1 LNHDA, CDR2 SQIVND (reference sequence). CDR3 length equals 17 residues. V gave up 0 bases and J gave up 6 bases; unmatched junction bases: 12. Healthy Caucasians were all of the donors. A universal primer site came from template switching; cDNA carried unique molecular identifiers. TCRdb called the 5' RACE reads again in MiXCR, with one record for every CDR3 protein. The sample has 200,000 to 300,000 distinct CDR3 sequences, 7.5% seen once. The sample was also reused in another study, on yellow fever vaccine responses in identical twins.

Sequenced: CD8+ T cells sorted from blood. The V call is TRBV19, the J call TRBJ2-3, with 7 bases fitting TRBD2. The sequence derives from a woman aged 18-35 years in good health. The DNA for the CDR3 is TGTGCCAGTAGTATAGATCAGACTAGCCCCGAGACGGATACGCAGTATTTT. This translates into CASSIDQTSPETDTQYF.